This T cell receptor (beta chain) came from a study of breast tumors, draining lymph nodes, adjacent tissues. Study outcomes and limitations: Luminal-like breast cancer showed significantly higher tumor–nontumor repertoire similarity than basal-like. Compared with lymph nodes, tumors were less diverse; compared with nontumor tissue, more. Data fit most tumor T cells coming from lymph node, expanding in tumor.

Germline CDR1 is SGHAT and CDR2 is FQNNGV. CDR3 length: 12 residues. In the case of this clonotype: Its target is not known. A read error may produce the germline difference seen at one junction end.

Via MiXCR, TCRdb re-called the multiplex PCR reads, giving one row per CDR3 protein. Here the sample spans about 52,000 distinct CDR3 sequences, around 40% being singletons. The sequence came from a female donor with breast cancer. Some clones in this sample may be carry-over from other donors' samples. The chain recombines TRBV11-2 with TRBJ2-3; D is perhaps TRBD1 (6 bases). The specimen was breast tumor tissue. DNA for the CDR3: TGTGCCAGCAGCACCGGGACCTCTCAGGGGACCTTT. Its protein is CASSTGTSQGTF. The full variable domain, rest sourced from reference TRBV11-2 and TRBJ2-3, is EAGVAQSPRYKIIEKRQSVAFWCNPISGHATLYWYQQILGQGPKLLIQFQNNGVVDDSQLPKDRFSAERLKGVDSTLKIQPAKLEDSAVYLCASSTGTSQGTFGPGTRLTVL.